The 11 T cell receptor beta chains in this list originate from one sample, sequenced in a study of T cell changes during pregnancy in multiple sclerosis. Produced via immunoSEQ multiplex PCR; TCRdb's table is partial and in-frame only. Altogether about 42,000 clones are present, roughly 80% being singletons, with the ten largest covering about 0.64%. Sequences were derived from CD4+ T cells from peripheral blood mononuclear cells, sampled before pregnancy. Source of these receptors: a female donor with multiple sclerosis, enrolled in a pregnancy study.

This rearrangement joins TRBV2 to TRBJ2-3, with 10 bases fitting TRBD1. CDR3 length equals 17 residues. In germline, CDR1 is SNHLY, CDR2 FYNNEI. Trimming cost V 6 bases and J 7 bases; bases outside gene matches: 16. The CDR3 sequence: CASRPPARDRGANTQYF. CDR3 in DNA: TGTGCCAGCAGGCCCCCCGCCCGGGACAGGGGAGCAAATACGCAGTATTTT.

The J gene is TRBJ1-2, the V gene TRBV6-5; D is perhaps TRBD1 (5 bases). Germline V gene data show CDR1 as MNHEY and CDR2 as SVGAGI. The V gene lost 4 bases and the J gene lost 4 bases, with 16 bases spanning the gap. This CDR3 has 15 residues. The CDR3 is CASSSPTWGIYGYTF. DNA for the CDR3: TGTGCCAGCAGTTCCCCGACCTGGGGCATCTATGGCTACACCTTC.

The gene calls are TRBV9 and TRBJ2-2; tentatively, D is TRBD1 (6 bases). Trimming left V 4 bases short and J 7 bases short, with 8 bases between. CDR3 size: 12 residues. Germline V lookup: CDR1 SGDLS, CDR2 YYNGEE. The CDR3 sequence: CASSPGHGELFF. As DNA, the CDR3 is TGTGCCAGCAGCCCGGGACACGGGGAGCTGTTTTTT.

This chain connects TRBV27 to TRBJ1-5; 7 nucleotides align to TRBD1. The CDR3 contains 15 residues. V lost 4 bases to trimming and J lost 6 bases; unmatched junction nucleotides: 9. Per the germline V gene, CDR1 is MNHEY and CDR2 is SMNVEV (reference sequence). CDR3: CASSWGQSPGQPQHF. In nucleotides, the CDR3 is TGTGCCAGCAGTTGGGGACAGTCCCCTGGTCAGCCCCAGCATTTT.

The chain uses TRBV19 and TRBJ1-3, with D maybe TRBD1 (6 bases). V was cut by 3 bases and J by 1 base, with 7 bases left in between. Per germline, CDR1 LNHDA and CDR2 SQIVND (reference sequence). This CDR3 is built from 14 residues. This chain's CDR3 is CASSMRGSGNTIYF. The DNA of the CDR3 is TGTGCCAGTAGTATGAGGGGGTCTGGAAACACCATATATTTT.

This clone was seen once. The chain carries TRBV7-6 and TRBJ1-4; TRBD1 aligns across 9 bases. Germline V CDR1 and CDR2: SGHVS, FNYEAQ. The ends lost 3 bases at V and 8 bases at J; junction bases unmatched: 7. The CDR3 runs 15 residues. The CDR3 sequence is CASSLSGTGREKLFF. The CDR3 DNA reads TGTGCCAGCAGCTTGAGCGGGACAGGGAGGGAAAAACTGTTTTTT.

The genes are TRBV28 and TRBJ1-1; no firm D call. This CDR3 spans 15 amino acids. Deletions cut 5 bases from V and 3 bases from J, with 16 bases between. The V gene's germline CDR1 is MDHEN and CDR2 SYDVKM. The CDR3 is CASSIFKRAHTEAFF. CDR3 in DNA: TGTGCCAGCAGTATCTTTAAGCGGGCTCACACTGAAGCTTTCTTT. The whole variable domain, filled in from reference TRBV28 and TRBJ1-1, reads DVKVTQSSRYLVKRTGEKVFLECVQDMDHENMFWYRQDPGLGLRLIYFSYDVKMKEKGDIPEGYSVSREKKERFSLILESASTNQTSMYLCASSIFKRAHTEAFFGQGTRLTVV.

DNA for the CDR3: TGTGCCAGTAGTATAGGAGACAGGAACACTGAAGCTTTCTTT. This encodes CASSIGDRNTEAFF. This chain connects TRBV19 to TRBJ1-1; tentative D call: TRBD1 (5 bases). Per the germline V gene, CDR1 is LNHDA and CDR2 is SQIVND (reference sequence). The CDR3 runs to 14 residues. V lost 1 base to trimming and J lost 1 base, with 7 bases between them.

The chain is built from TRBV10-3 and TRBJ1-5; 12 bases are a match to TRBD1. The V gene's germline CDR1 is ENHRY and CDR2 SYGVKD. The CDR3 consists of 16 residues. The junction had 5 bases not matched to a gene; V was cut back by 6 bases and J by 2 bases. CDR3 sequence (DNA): TGTGCCATCAGCGCAGGGACAGGGGGCCGCAATCAGCCCCAGCATTTT. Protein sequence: CAISAGTGGRNQPQHF.

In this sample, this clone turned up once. CDR3 DNA sequence: TGTGCCAGCAGCTTAGAATATAGGGGACTCAATCAGCCCCAGCATTTT. This translates into CASSLEYRGLNQPQHF. The genes are TRBV7-2 and TRBJ1-5; D is possibly TRBD1 (5 bases). Germline V gene sequence: CDR1 SGHTA, CDR2 FQGNSA. The CDR3 contains 16 residues. V lost 1 base to trimming and J lost 3 bases, with 13 bases between them.

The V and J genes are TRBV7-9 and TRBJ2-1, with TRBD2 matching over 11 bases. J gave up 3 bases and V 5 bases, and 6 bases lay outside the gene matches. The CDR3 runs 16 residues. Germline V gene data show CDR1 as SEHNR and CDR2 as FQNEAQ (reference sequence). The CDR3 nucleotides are TGTGCCAGCAGCCAATCACTAGCGGGGGTCTACAATGAGCAGTTCTTC. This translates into CASSQSLAGVYNEQFF.